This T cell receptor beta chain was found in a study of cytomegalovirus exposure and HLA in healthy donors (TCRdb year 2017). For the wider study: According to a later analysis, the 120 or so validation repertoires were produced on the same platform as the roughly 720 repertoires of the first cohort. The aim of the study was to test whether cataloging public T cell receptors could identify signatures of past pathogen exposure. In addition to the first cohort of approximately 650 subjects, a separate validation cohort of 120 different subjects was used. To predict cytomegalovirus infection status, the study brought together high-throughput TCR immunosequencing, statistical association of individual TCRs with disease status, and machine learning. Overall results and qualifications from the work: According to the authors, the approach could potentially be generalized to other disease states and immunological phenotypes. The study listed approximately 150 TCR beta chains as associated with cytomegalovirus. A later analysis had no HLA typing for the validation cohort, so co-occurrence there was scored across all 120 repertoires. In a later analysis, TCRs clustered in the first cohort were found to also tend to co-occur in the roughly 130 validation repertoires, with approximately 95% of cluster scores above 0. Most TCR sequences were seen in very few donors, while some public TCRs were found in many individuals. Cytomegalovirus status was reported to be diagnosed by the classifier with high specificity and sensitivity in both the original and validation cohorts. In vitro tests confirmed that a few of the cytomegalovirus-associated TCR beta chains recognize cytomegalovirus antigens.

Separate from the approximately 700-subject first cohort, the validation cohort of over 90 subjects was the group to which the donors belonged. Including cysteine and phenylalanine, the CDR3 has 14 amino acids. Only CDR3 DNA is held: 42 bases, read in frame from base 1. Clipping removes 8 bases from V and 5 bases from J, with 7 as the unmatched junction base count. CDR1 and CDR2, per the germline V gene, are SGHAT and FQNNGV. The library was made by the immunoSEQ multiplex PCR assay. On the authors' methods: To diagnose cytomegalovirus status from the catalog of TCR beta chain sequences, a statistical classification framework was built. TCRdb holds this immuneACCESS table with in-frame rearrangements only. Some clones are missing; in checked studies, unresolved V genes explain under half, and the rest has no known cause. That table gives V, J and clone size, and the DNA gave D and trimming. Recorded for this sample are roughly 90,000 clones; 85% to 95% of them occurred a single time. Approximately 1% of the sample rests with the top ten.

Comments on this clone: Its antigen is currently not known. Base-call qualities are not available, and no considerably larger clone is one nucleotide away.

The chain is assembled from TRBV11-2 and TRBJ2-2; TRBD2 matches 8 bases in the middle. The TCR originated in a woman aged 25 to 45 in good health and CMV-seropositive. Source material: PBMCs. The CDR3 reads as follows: CASGSGSKTGELFF. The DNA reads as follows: TGTGCCAGCGGAAGCGGGAGTAAGACCGGGGAGCTGTTTTTT.